This TCR beta chain stems from a study of tumor-infiltrating lymphocytes in primary liver carcinoma. The wider study: Patients underwent surgical resection for primary liver carcinoma.

The CDR3 runs to 11 residues. The germline V gene encodes CDR1 SQVTM and CDR2 ANQGSEA. About this clonotype: A read error may produce the germline difference seen at one junction end.

A constant-region primer served to make TCR beta cDNA from around 540 ng total RNA. Slightly modified ARM-PCR served as the procedure for the TCR beta libraries. These libraries came from three rounds of nested multiplex PCR. With TRBV1-TRBV30 forward primers and a C-beta reverse primer, the first two PCR rounds were run for approximately 10 cycles each. TCRdb reprocessed the multiplex PCR reads with MiXCR, giving one entry per CDR3 protein. The sample contains 150,000 to 200,000 distinct CDR3 sequences, 50% to 75% of which appear only once. Unsorted whole blood yielded blood RNA, and germline DNA was extracted as well. Enrolled patients were chronically infected with HBV and treatment-naive.

This rearrangement joins TRBV29-1 to TRBJ2-1, with D perhaps TRBD1 (6 bases). The sample taken for sequencing was peripheral blood. The origin of this receptor is a man aged 40-55 years with primary liver carcinoma and hepatitis B virus infection. In DNA form, the CDR3 reads TGCAGCGCCAGGGGCTACGATGAGCAGTTCTTC. The encoded protein is CSARGYDEQFF.